These T cell receptor beta chains were read from a single sample in a study of T cell responses to AZD1222 COVID-19 vaccine. Sequenced by immunoSEQ multiplex PCR; TCRdb stores in-frame clones only, minus some. The table lists over 85,000 clones, about 88% of them singletons, with around 1.5% in the top ten. This specimen was peripheral blood, taken on day 0 of AZD1222 vaccination. These receptors were obtained from an adult in good health. Each CDR3 is given with its conserved first and last residue. A D gene is named only where the DNA matches it firmly. Rows give clone size only sometimes, using once, few, many, or a class for an expanded clone.

D | J | size | V | CDR3 | DNA
TRBD1 | TRBJ1-2 | . | TRBV5-8 | CASSFGWDRGSGYGYTF | TGTGCCAGCAGCTTTGGGTGGGACAGGGGATCCGGCTATGGCTACACCTTC
. | TRBJ1-4 | . | TRBV3-1/TRBV3-2 | CASSPQLGKLFF | TGTGCCAGCAGTCCCCAACTGGGAAAACTGTTTTTT
. | TRBJ2-1 | . | TRBV11-2 | CASSLAQGNEQFF | TGTGCCAGCAGCCTAGCCCAGGGAAATGAGCAGTTCTTC
TRBD1 | TRBJ1-2 | . | TRBV6-5 | CASNPGQGNYGYTF | TGTGCCAGCAACCCGGGACAGGGTAACTATGGCTACACCTTC
TRBD1 | TRBJ1-1 | . | TRBV29-1 | CSGKTGGAGTEAFF | TGCAGCGGGAAGACAGGGGGCGCGGGCACTGAAGCTTTCTTT
. | TRBJ1-3 | . | TRBV19 | CASQGQRFSGNTIYF | TGTGCCAGCCAAGGGCAGCGATTCTCTGGAAACACCATATATTTT
TRBD1 | TRBJ1-2 | . | TRBV24-1 | CATSDRGLNYGYTF | TGTGCCACCAGTGACAGGGGGCTTAACTATGGCTACACCTTC
TRBD1 | TRBJ1-1 | . | TRBV2 | CASSPSGQSNTEAFF | TGTGCCAGCAGCCCATCGGGACAGTCGAACACTGAAGCTTTCTTT
. | TRBJ1-2 | . | TRBV6-5 | CASSSGGGGRYGYTF | TGTGCCAGCAGTTCTGGAGGAGGGGGGCGGTATGGCTACACCTTC
. | TRBJ2-7 | . | TRBV7-8 | CASSSKGGGSYEQYF | TGTGCCAGCAGCTCTAAGGGAGGAGGATCCTACGAGCAGTACTTC
. | TRBJ1-5 | . | TRBV6-5 | CASRWTSGNQPQHF | TGTGCCAGCAGATGGACGAGTGGCAATCAGCCCCAGCATTTT
. | TRBJ1-1 | . | TRBV15 | CATSRDRMNTEAFF | TGTGCCACCAGCAGAGACAGAATGAACACTGAAGCTTTCTTT
. | TRBJ2-2 | once | TRBV9 | CASSVVEGLGELFF | TGTGCCAGCAGCGTAGTTGAGGGACTCGGGGAGCTGTTTTTT
. | TRBJ2-7 | few | TRBV6-5 | CASGTDYEQYF | TGTGCCAGCGGAACAGACTACGAGCAGTACTTC
. | TRBJ1-2 | . | TRBV7-9 | CASSPEWQLGGYTF | TGTGCCAGCAGCCCCGAATGGCAGCTGGGAGGCTACACCTTC
. | TRBJ1-2 | . | TRBV6-5 | CATKGLFGVWIGYTF | TGTGCCACCAAAGGGTTATTTGGGGTATGGATTGGCTACACCTTC
. | TRBJ2-7 | . | TRBV13 | CASSPRRDSYEQYF | TGTGCCAGCAGCCCCCGACGGGACTCCTACGAGCAGTACTTC
. | TRBJ1-1 | . | TRBV14 | CASSQKSRIFNAEAFF | TGTGCCAGCAGCCAAAAAAGTCGGATTTTTAACGCTGAAGCTTTCTTT
TRBD1 | TRBJ2-2 | . | TRBV5-5 | CASSRQGDTGELFF | TGTGCCAGCTCGCGACAGGGAGACACCGGGGAGCTGTTTTTT
. | TRBJ1-4 | once | TRBV7-6 | CASSLPGRDATNEKLFF | TGTGCCAGCAGCTTACCCGGTCGGGACGCAACTAATGAAAAACTGTTTTTT
TRBD2 | TRBJ2-3 | . | TRBV6-5 | CASSYSHSGGPDTQYF | TGTGCCAGCAGTTACTCCCATAGCGGGGGTCCAGATACGCAGTATTTT
. | TRBJ1-4 | . | TRBV10-2 | CASSGRGTTNEKLFF | TGCGCCAGCAGTGGGAGGGGGACAACTAATGAAAAACTGTTTTTT
. | TRBJ2-6 | . | TRBV12-3/TRBV12-4 | CASSPPLPVLTF | TGTGCCAGCAGTCCCCCTCTACCCGTCCTGACTTTC
. | TRBJ1-5 | . | TRBV5-6 | CASSFSLGAQPQHF | TGTGCCAGCAGTTTTTCCTTAGGGGCACAGCCCCAGCATTTT
. | TRBJ1-1 | . | TRBV3-1/TRBV3-2 | CASSQTTTPGTEAFF | TGTGCCAGCAGCCAAACTACGACACCGGGCACTGAAGCTTTCTTT
. | TRBJ2-1 | . | TRBV5-1 | CASSKRLGTPYNEQFF | TGCGCCAGCAGCAAACGCTTAGGGACTCCGTACAATGAGCAGTTCTTC